One and the same sample provided the 3 T cell receptor beta chains below, sequenced in a study of siplizumab effects on memory and regulatory T cells (dated by TCRdb to the late 2010s). Cells from the mixed lymphocyte reactions were cocultured for approximately 6 days at 37 degrees C. For these TCRs, the target antigens are not known. To prepare the library, the immunoSEQ multiplex PCR assay was applied. Held by TCRdb, this immuneACCESS table contains in-frame sequences only and omits some clones. Under half of the omission traces to an unresolved V gene where checked; the cause of the rest is unknown. Across this sample there are fewer than 8,000 clones, with about a third seen only once. About a sixth of the sample lies in the top ten. The sample comprised CFSE-low (dividing) CD8+ T cells sorted from an allogeneic mixed lymphocyte reaction. These receptors all come from a human donor in good health; the cells came from an allogeneic mixed lymphocyte reaction.

V and J are TRBV4-1 and TRBJ2-5; possibly TRBD2 for D (5 bases). From germline, CDR1 is MGHRA and CDR2 YSYEKL. The V end was cut by 6 bases, the J end by 0 bases, with 14 bases between. This CDR3 has 15 residues. DNA of the CDR3: TGCGCCAGCAGTCGTACTTTGACTAACCAAGAGACCCAGTACTTC. This codes for CASSRTLTNQETQYF.

In this sample, this clone is medium-sized. V and J are TRBV7-9 and TRBJ2-1, with D possibly TRBD1 on 6 matching bases. Germline V lookup: CDR1 SEHNR, CDR2 FQNEAQ (reference sequence). The CDR3 contains 13 residues. V gave up 5 bases and J gave up 12 bases, with 17 bases separating them. The CDR3 reads CASSRDPGERQFF. Written as DNA, the CDR3 is TGTGCCAGCAGCCGAGACCCAGGGGAGAGGCAGTTCTTC.

The table lists this clone with a few counts. The rearrangement uses TRBV27 and TRBJ1-4; TRBD1 matches 7 bases. With V trimmed by 0 bases and J by 8 bases, 6 bases remained unmatched. The germline gives CDR1 MNHEY, CDR2 SMNVEV (reference sequence). The CDR3 covers 15 residues. The CDR3 sequence: CASSLSYRGGEKLFF. Here the CDR3 DNA reads TGTGCCAGCAGTTTATCGTACAGGGGAGGCGAAAAACTGTTTTTT.